Here is one TCR beta chain with its context. This entry is derived from a study of CD8+CD57+ T cells in acquired aplastic anemia. V lost 6 bases, J lost 3 bases, and 4 bases stayed unmatched. Germline assignment: CDR1 SNHLY and CDR2 FYNNEI. CDR3 length: 16 residues. An expansion of CD8+CD57+ cells by flow cytometry had been shown in patients chosen for sequencing. Profiles of TCR beta VDJ and CDR3 were generated from a genomic DNA template. TCRdb passed the reads through MiXCR, listing each CDR3 protein once. The sample has around 200,000 distinct CDR3 sequences, roughly half seen once. V and J are TRBV2 and TRBJ2-2, with 13 bases matching TRBD2. Sequenced: sorted CD4+, CD8+, or CD8+CD57+ T cells (not recorded which) from PBMCs. The TCR was taken from a human donor with aplastic anemia. This chain's CDR3 is CASSGLAGVDTGELFF. CDR3 bases: TGTGCCAGCAGCGGACTAGCGGGAGTGGACACCGGGGAGCTGTTTTTT.